The TCR beta chain described here comes from a study of blood T cell repertoires in COVID-19. In the study's own analysis: Amplification with reference gene primers provided the estimates of nucleated cell counts. TCRdb keeps only in-frame clones here, not all; method: immunoSEQ multiplex PCR. Clone size and the V and J calls come from that table; the DNA yielded D and trimming. The top ten hold 1.5% to 2% of the sample, which has under 300,000 clones, 75% to 90% seen once. This CDR3 has 15 residues. V lost 1 base and J 4 bases, leaving 13 bases between the germline ends. Germline CDR1 SGDLS, CDR2 YYNGEE. In this sample, this clone turned up once.

This chain connects TRBV9 to TRBJ2-3, with TRBD1 as a possible D gene (6 bases). The sequencing sample was made of PBMCs or T cells enriched from blood (not recorded which). This clonotype was obtained from a woman aged 35 to 49 who had recovered from COVID-19. The CDR3: CASSVWPRGPDTQYF. The CDR3 DNA reads as TGTGCCAGCAGCGTATGGCCCAGGGGTCCAGATACGCAGTATTTT.